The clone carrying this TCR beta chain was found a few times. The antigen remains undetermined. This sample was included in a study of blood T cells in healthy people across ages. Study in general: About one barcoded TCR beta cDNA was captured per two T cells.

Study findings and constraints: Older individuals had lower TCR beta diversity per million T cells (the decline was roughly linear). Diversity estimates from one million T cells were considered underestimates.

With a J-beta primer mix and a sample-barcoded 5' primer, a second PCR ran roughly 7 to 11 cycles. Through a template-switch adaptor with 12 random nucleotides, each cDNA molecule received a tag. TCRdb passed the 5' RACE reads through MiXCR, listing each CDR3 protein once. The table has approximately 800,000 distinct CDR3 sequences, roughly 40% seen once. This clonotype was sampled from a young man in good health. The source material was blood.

CDR3 DNA: TGTGCCATCAGTGAGTCAGGGCACGTCCGTTTGGGTGAGCAGTTCTTC. Translating it yields CAISESGHVRLGEQFF. The chain is built from TRBV10-3 and TRBJ2-1; D gene unclear. The CDR3 runs 16 residues. The V gene lost 0 bases and the J gene lost 9 bases, with 18 bases spanning the gap. From germline, CDR1 is ENHRY and CDR2 SYGVKD.